A single T cell receptor beta chain is shown here with its context. V was shortened by 3 bases and J by 2 bases, with 14 bases between the two germline ends. Germline V gene lookup returns CDR1 SGHKS and CDR2 YYEKEE (reference sequence). The CDR3 is made up of 15 amino acids. The data stem from a study of blood T cell repertoires in COVID-19. Here immunoSEQ multiplex PCR was the method, and the copy in TCRdb shows in-frame clones only, minus some. This table has just over 150,000 clones, 70% to 85% appearing once. The sample comprised peripheral blood. This TCR was sampled from a woman of 80 years or more with acute or convalescent COVID-19. The V gene is TRBV5-5, the J gene TRBJ2-5, with D possibly matching TRBD2 (5 bases). CDR3 sequence reads: CASSSRRTSQETQYF. The DNA of the CDR3 is TGTGCCAGCAGCTCACGGAGGACCTCACAAGAGACCCAGTACTTC.